The source of this T cell receptor (beta chain) is a study of blood T cell repertoires in COVID-19. Turning to the study itself: COVID-19 samples from acute and convalescent phases originated in the United States, Italy and Spain. The analysed material was cDNA or gDNA that came from T cells, B-cell-depleted T cells, or PBMCs.

Authors' data handling: Researchers report that nucleated cell counts were estimated from reference gene primer amplification. Generated by immunoSEQ multiplex PCR, the TCRdb table keeps only in-frame clones and is missing some. The DNA was the basis for D and trimming; V, J and clone size are from that table. This sample has 55,000 to 75,000 clones, with more than 75% found just once. In germline, CDR1 is LNHNV, CDR2 YYDKDF (reference sequence). The CDR3 length is 16 residues. With V trimmed by 2 bases and J by 6 bases, 13 bases remained unmatched. This chain uses TRBV15 with TRBJ2-7; 7 bases agree with TRBD1. Sequenced: peripheral blood. This clonotype originated in a human donor in a cohort sampled during active COVID-19. This chain's CDR3 is CATSRLNRGLPPEQYF. The CDR3 DNA sequence: TGTGCCACCAGCAGACTAAACAGGGGCCTACCCCCCGAGCAGTACTTC. The full variable domain, in which reference TRBV15 and TRBJ2-7 provide the parts outside the CDR3, is DAMVIQNPRYQVTQFGKPVTLSCSQTLNHNVMYWYQQKSSQAPKLLFHYYDKDFNNEADTPDNFQSRRPNTSFCFLDIRSPGLGDTAMYLCATSRLNRGLPPEQYFGPGTRLTVT.